This T cell receptor (beta chain) was profiled in a study of blood T cell repertoires in COVID-19. In the study overall: PBMCs, B-cell-depleted T cells, or T cells provided the cDNA or gDNA that made up the material.

Patients in Seattle were enrolled during active infection, then followed longitudinally. Germline V lookup: CDR1 LGHNA, CDR2 YNFKEQ. The V end lost 6 bases, the J end lost 5 bases, and 16 bases lay between the germline ends. The CDR3 is 14 amino acids. Authors' data handling: For nucleated cells, counts were estimated from reference gene primer amplification. Clones were read by immunoSEQ multiplex PCR, and TCRdb kept only the in-frame ones, dropping some. That table supplies the V and J calls and clone size; D and trimming were determined from the DNA. The sample lists some 25,000 clones, 75% to 90% seen once, with roughly 2.5% in the top ten.

This chain uses TRBV4-2 with TRBJ1-1; D possibly corresponds to TRBD1 (6 bases). The TCR originated in a woman aged 70-85 years with COVID-19, enrolled during active disease. The material sequenced was peripheral blood. The CDR3 nucleotides read TGTGCCAGCAGTACCCCAACAGGGATTACTGAAGCTTTCTTT. This gives the protein CASSTPTGITEAFF.